The 15 T cell receptor beta chains in this list originate from one sample, sequenced in a study of blood T cell repertoires in COVID-19. Libraries were prepared by immunoSEQ multiplex PCR; TCRdb keeps only in-frame clonotypes and omits some of them. The sample includes approximately 280,000 clones, around 88% of them seen just once. Specimen: peripheral blood. The source of these receptors is a woman aged 25 to 45 who had recovered from COVID-19.

CDR3: CASSLAERNTEAFF. DNA of the CDR3: TGTGCCAGTAGTCTAGCGGAGAGGAACACTGAAGCTTTCTTT. This sequence joins TRBV19 and TRBJ1-1; no clear D. CDR1 and CDR2 from the germline V gene are LNHDA and SQIVND (reference sequence). This CDR3 has 14 residues. Trimming removed 5 bases from V and 1 base from J, with 11 bases in between.

The V call is TRBV11-2, the J call TRBJ2-1, with 11 bases lining up with TRBD2. CDR3 length equals 18 residues. Trimming removed 5 bases from V and 3 bases from J; junction bases left unmatched: 12. CDR1 and CDR2 from the germline V gene are SGHAT and FQNNGV. The CDR3 DNA reads as TGTGCCAGCAGCCCCTACCCGACTAGCGGGACAGGCTACAATGAGCAGTTCTTC. Its protein is CASSPYPTSGTGYNEQFF.

This chain uses TRBV27 with TRBJ2-3; 7 nucleotides line up with TRBD1. CDR1 is MNHEY, CDR2 SMNVEV, per germline (reference sequence). The CDR3 runs to 15 residues. Germline trimming cut 6 bases from V and 2 bases from J; bases unmatched to any gene: 8. The CDR3 here is CASRGTGAPTDTQYF. CDR3 DNA: TGTGCCAGCAGGGGAACAGGGGCCCCCACAGATACGCAGTATTTT.

The V and J genes are TRBV7-2 and TRBJ2-5, with D hard to call. There are 14 residues in the CDR3. Germline-derived CDR1 and CDR2 are SGHTA and FQGNSA. V was trimmed by 1 base and J by 4 bases, leaving 10 bases between them. The CDR3 loop reads CASSLVRVGETQYF. The CDR3 region has the DNA TGTGCCAGCAGCTTAGTACGGGTGGGAGAGACCCAGTACTTC.

This clone was found once. The J gene is TRBJ2-3, the V gene TRBV10-3; 8 bases are shared with TRBD2. The CDR3 is 16 amino acids. CDR1 and CDR2 (germline): ENHRY, SYGVKD. The junction had 3 bases not matched to a gene; V was cut back by 1 base and J by 0 bases. For the CDR3, the DNA is TGTGCCATCAGTGAGTTGACTAGCGTTAGCACAGATACGCAGTATTTT. The encoded protein is CAISELTSVSTDTQYF.

The chain is built from TRBV7-9 and TRBJ1-2; TRBD1 matches 8 bases. CDR3 size: 13 residues. V was clipped by 5 bases and J by 6 bases; unmatched bases: 5. CDR1 and CDR2 from the germline V gene are SEHNR and FQNEAQ (reference sequence). CDR3 sequence: CASSTRQGNGYTF. The CDR3 DNA follows: TGTGCCAGCAGCACCCGACAGGGGAATGGCTACACCTTC.

The chain carries TRBV18 and TRBJ2-4; 7 bases are a match to TRBD1. This CDR3 region has 14 residues. The ends lost 6 bases at V and 4 bases at J; junction bases unmatched: 6. Germline V gene data show CDR1 as KGHSH and CDR2 as LQKENI. CDR3 amino acids: CASSEGAVKNIQYF. Written as DNA, the CDR3 is TGTGCCAGCTCCGAGGGGGCAGTAAAAAACATTCAGTACTTC.

V gene TRBV28 combines with J gene TRBJ1-5, with a possible D match to TRBD1 (5 bases). The CDR3 extends over 14 amino acids. The V end was cut by 7 bases, the J end by 3 bases, with 13 bases between. Per the germline V gene, CDR1 is MDHEN and CDR2 is SYDVKM. CDR3 sequence (DNA): TGTGCCAGCAATCCCGCGGGGGTCAATCAGCCCCAGCATTTT. Translation: CASNPAGVNQPQHF.

This chain uses TRBV28 with TRBJ1-4, with D possibly TRBD1 on 6 matching bases. CDR1 is MDHEN and CDR2 is SYDVKM in the germline V gene. The CDR3 runs 13 residues. The V end was cut by 8 bases, the J end by 8 bases, with 15 bases between. The CDR3 region is CASLGYRVEKLFF. CDR3 DNA: TGTGCCAGCCTAGGATACAGGGTGGAAAAACTGTTTTTT. Full variable domain (rest looked up from reference TRBV28 and TRBJ1-4): DVKVTQSSRYLVKRTGEKVFLECVQDMDHENMFWYRQDPGLGLRLIYFSYDVKMKEKGDIPEGYSVSREKKERFSLILESASTNQTSMYLCASLGYRVEKLFFGSGTQLSVL.

The chain combines TRBV18 with TRBJ2-2, with 8 positions matching TRBD2. The CDR3 is made up of 20 amino acids. The ends lost 0 bases at V and 7 bases at J; junction bases unmatched: 19. Germline CDR1 is KGHSH and CDR2 is LQKENI. The DNA of the CDR3 is TGTGCCAGCTCACCACCCATCGGAATAAGCGGGAGAGCCGTAGTCGGGGAGCTGTTTTTT. Its protein product is CASSPPIGISGRAVVGELFF.

This rearrangement joins TRBV29-1 to TRBJ2-2, with D tentatively TRBD1 (5 bases). The germline gives CDR1 SQVTM, CDR2 ANQGSEA. The CDR3 runs 12 residues. The ends were cut back, 4 bases at V and 6 bases at J, with 9 bases in the middle. The CDR3 DNA sequence: TGCAGCGTTGTCCAGGGATCCGGGGAGCTGTTTTTT. Encoded protein: CSVVQGSGELFF.

CDR3 in amino acids: CASSSGQILQETQYF. In DNA, the CDR3 is TGTGCCAGCAGCTCAGGACAGATTTTACAAGAGACCCAGTACTTC. This chain uses TRBV11-2 with TRBJ2-5; TRBD1 is a possible D gene (6 bases). V lost 4 bases to trimming and J lost 2 bases, with 14 bases between them. The CDR3 sequence is 15 residues long. Germline CDR1 and CDR2: SGHAT and FQNNGV.

The chain links TRBV29-1 to TRBJ1-2; TRBD1 matches at 9 bases. CDR1 is SQVTM, CDR2 ANQGSEA, per germline. This CDR3 comprises 16 residues. The V segment lost 0 bases and the J segment 8 bases; nucleotides outside the gene matches: 13. DNA for the CDR3: TGCAGCGTTGAAGAGTGGTTTGGAACAGGGGGCTTCGGCTACACCTTC. Translation gives CSVEEWFGTGGFGYTF. The complete variable domain, with remaining parts taken from reference TRBV29-1 and TRBJ1-2, reads SAVISQKPSRDICQRGTSLTIQCQVDSQVTMMFWYRQQPGQSLTLIATANQGSEATYESGFVIDKFPISRPNLTFSTLTVSNMSPEDSSIYLCSVEEWFGTGGFGYTFGSGTRLTVV.

The chain links TRBV24-1 to TRBJ2-1; 12 bases agree with TRBD2. The CDR3 is 19 residues long. CDR1 and CDR2 (germline): KGHDR, SFDVKD. The J segment lost 4 bases and the V segment lost 3 bases, leaving 12 bases of the junction unmatched. The CDR3 region is CATSDAGLAGIPGYNEQFF. CDR3 sequence (DNA): TGTGCCACCAGTGATGCAGGACTAGCGGGGATCCCGGGATACAATGAGCAGTTCTTC.

This clone was detected only once. This sequence joins TRBV7-2 and TRBJ2-3, with D hard to call. Germline CDR1 and CDR2: SGHTA and FQGNSA. Trimming removed 3 bases at V and 2 bases at J, with 9 bases between. This CDR3 is 14 amino acids long. The CDR3 DNA reads TGTGCCAGCAGCTTCGCTACCTCCACAGATACGCAGTATTTT. Protein: CASSFATSTDTQYF.